This T cell receptor (beta chain) was sequenced in a study of blood T cell repertoires in COVID-19. This clone was picked up a small number of times. Germline CDR1 SGHTA, CDR2 FQGNSA. V dropped 2 bases and J dropped 6 bases, with 8 bases sitting between them. The CDR3 spans 13 residues. The data were produced by immunoSEQ multiplex PCR, yet TCRdb's version contains in-frame clones alone and is incomplete. Of around 70,000 clones listed, roughly 80% are singletons. The sequencing sample was made of peripheral blood. The sequence came from a woman older than 75 with active or convalescent COVID-19. The chain carries TRBV7-2 and TRBJ1-5; a weak D match, TRBD1 (5 bases). CDR3 region: CASSLTGGQPQHF. The CDR3 region has the DNA TGTGCCAGCAGCTTAACGGGGGGTCAGCCCCAGCATTTT.